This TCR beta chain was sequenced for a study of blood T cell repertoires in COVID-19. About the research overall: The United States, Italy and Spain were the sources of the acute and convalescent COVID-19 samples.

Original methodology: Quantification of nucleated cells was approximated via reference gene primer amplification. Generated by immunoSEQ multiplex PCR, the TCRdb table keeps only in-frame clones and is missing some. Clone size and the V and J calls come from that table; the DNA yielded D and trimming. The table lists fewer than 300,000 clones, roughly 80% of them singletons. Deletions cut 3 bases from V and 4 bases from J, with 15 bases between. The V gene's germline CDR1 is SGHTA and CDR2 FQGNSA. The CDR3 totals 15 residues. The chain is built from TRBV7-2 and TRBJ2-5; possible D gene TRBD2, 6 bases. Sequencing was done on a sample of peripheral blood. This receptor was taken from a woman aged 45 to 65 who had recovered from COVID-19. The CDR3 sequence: CASSFYAGTGETQYF. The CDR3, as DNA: TGTGCCAGCAGCTTTTATGCGGGGACGGGAGAGACCCAGTACTTC.